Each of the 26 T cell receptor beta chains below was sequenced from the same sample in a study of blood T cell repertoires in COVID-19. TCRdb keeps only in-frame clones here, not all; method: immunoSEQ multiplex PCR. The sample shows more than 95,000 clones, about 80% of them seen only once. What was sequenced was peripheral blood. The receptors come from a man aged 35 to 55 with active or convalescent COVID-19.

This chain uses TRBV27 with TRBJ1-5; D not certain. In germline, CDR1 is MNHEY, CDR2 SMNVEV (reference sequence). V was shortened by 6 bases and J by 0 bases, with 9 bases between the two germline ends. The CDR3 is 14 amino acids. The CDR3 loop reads CASSPDSSNQPQHF. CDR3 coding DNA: TGTGCCAGCAGCCCGGACTCTAGCAATCAGCCCCAGCATTTT.

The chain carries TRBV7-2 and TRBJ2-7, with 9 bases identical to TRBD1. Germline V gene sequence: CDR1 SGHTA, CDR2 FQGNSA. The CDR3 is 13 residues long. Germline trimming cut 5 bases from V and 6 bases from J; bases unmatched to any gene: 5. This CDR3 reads CASSGTGMGEQYF. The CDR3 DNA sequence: TGTGCCAGCAGCGGGACAGGGATGGGCGAGCAGTACTTC.

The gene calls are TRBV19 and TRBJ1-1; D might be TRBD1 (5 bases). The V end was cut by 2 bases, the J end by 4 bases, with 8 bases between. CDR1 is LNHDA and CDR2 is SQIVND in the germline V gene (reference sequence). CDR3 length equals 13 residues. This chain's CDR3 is CASSIIGVTEAFF. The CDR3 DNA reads TGTGCCAGTAGTATAATAGGGGTCACTGAAGCTTTCTTT.

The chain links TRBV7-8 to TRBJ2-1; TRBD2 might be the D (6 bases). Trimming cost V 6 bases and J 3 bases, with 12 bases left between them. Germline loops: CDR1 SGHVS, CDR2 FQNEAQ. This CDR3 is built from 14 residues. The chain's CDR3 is CASSPGLSYNEQFF. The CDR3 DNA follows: TGTGCCAGCAGTCCGGGACTGAGCTACAATGAGCAGTTCTTC.

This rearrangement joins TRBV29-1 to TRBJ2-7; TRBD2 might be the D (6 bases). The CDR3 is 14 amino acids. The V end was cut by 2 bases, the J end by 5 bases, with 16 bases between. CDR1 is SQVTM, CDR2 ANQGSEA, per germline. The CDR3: CSVEKVGREDEQYF. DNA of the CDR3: TGCAGCGTTGAAAAGGTGGGCAGGGAGGACGAGCAGTACTTC.

The CDR3, as DNA: TGTGCCAGCAGTAGGGGTGTGGGTGATAATTCACCCCTCCACTTT. It specifies CASSRGVGDNSPLHF. This sequence joins TRBV6-5 and TRBJ1-6, with a possible D match to TRBD1 (5 bases). Per germline, CDR1 MNHEY and CDR2 SVGAGI. The CDR3 spans 15 residues. V shed 5 bases and J shed 5 bases, with 13 bases lying between them.

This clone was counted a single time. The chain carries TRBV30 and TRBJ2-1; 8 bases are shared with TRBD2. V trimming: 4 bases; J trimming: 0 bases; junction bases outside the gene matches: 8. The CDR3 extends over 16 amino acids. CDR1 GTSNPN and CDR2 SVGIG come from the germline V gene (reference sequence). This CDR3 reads CAWMGGGLSSYNEQFF. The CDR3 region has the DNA TGTGCCTGGATGGGCGGGGGGCTTAGCTCCTACAATGAGCAGTTCTTC.

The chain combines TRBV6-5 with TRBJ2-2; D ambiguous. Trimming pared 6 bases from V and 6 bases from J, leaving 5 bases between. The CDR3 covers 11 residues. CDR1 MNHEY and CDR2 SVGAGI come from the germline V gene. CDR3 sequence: CASRQAGELFF. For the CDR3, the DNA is TGTGCCAGCAGACAAGCCGGGGAGCTGTTTTTT.

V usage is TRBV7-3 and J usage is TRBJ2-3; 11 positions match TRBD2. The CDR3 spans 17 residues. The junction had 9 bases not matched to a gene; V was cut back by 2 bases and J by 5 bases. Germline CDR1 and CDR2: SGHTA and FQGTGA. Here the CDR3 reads CASSLEGSGRAEDTQYF. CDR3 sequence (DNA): TGTGCCAGCAGCTTAGAGGGTAGCGGGAGGGCAGAAGATACGCAGTATTTT.

The CDR3 DNA is TGTGCCAGCAGCTTAGTAGCGGGGGTGATAAATTCACCCCTCCACTTT. It codes for CASSLVAGVINSPLHF. The chain employs TRBV7-6 and TRBJ1-6; possibly TRBD1 for D (5 bases). This CDR3 comprises 16 residues. Per germline, CDR1 SGHVS and CDR2 FNYEAQ. Trimming stripped 1 base from V and 7 bases from J, with 14 bases between.

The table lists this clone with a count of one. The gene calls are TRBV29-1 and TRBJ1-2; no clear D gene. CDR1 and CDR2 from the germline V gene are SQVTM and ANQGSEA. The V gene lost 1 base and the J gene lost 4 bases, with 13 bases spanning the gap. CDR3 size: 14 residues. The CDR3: CSVEGETAAYGYTF. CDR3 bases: TGCAGCGTTGAAGGGGAGACGGCGGCCTATGGCTACACCTTC.

The chain's CDR3 is CASSSTSGRADAQYF. Here the CDR3 DNA reads TGTGCCAGCAGCTCGACTAGCGGGAGGGCCGACGCGCAGTATTTT. The chain carries TRBV3-1 (or the pseudogene TRBV3-2) and TRBJ2-3; 14 bases agree with TRBD2. The germline V gene encodes CDR1 LGHDT and CDR2 YNNKEL (reference sequence). The CDR3 spans 15 residues. After removal of 5 bases from V and 10 bases from J, the junction contained 8 bases not matched to a gene.

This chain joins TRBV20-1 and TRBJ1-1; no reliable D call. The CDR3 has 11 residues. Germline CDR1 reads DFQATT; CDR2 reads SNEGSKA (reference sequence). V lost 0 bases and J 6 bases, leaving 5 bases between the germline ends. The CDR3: CSARDLAEAFF. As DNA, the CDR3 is TGCAGTGCTAGAGATCTAGCTGAAGCTTTCTTT.

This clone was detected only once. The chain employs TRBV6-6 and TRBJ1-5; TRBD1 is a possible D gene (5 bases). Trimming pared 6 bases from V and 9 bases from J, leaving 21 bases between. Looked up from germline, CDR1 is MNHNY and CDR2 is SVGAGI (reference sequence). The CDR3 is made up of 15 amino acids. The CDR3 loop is CASRSAGGDSGPQHF. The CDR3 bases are TGTGCCAGCAGATCAGCGGGGGGTGATTCCGGGCCCCAGCATTTT.

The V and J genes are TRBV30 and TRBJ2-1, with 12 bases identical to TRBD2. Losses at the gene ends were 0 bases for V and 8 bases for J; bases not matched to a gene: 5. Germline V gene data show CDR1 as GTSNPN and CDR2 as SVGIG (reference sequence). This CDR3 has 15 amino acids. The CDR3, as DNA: TGTGCCTGGAGTGTAACTAGCGGGGGGAGGGATGAGCAGTTCTTC. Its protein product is CAWSVTSGGRDEQFF.

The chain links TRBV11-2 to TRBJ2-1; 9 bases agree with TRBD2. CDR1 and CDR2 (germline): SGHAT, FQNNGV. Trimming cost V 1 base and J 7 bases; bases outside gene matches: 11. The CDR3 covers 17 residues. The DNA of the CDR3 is TGTGCCAGCAGCTTAGGCCTAGCGGGGTCCTTACTGAATGAGCAGTTCTTC. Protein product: CASSLGLAGSLLNEQFF. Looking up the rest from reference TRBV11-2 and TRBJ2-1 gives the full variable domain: EAGVAQSPRYKIIEKRQSVAFWCNPISGHATLYWYQQILGQGPKLLIQFQNNGVVDDSQLPKDRFSAERLKGVDSTLKIQPAKLEDSAVYLCASSLGLAGSLLNEQFFGPGTRLTVL.

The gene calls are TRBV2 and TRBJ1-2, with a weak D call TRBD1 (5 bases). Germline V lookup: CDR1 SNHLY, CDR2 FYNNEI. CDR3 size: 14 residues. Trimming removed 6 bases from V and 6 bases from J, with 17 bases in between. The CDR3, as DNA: TGTGCCAGCAGACCCCCGGGTCAGGGCCATGGCTACACCTTC. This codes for CASRPPGQGHGYTF.

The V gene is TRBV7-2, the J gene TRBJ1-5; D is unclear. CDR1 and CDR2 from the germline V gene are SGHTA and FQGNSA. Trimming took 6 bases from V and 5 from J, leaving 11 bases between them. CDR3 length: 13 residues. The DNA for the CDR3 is TGTGCCAGCAGACCCAATCCAGATCAGCCCCAGCATTTT. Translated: CASRPNPDQPQHF.

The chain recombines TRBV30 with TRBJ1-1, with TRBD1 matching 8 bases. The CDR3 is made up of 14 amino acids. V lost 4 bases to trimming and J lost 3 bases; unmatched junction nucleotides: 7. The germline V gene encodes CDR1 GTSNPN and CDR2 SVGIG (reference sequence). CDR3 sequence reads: CAWTGGTGDTEAFF. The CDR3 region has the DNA TGTGCCTGGACAGGGGGCACAGGGGACACTGAAGCTTTCTTT. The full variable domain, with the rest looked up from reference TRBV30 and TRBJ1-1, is SQTIHQWPATLVQPVGSPLSLECTVEGTSNPNLYWYRQAAGRGLQLLFYSVGIGQISSEVPQNLSASRPQDRQFILSSKKLLLSDSGFYLCAWTGGTGDTEAFFGQGTRLTVV.

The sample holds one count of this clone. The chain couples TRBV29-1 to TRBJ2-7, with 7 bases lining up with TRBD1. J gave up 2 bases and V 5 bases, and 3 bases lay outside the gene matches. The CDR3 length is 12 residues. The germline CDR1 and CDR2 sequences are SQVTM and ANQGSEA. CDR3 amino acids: CSVRDSPYEQYF. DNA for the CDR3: TGCAGCGTTAGGGACAGTCCCTACGAGCAGTACTTC.

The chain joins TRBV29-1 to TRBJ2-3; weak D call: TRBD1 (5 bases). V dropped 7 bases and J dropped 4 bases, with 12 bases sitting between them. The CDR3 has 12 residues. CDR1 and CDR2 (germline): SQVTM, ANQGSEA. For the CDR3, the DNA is TGCAGCGGAGTAGGACAATCAGATACGCAGTATTTT. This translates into CSGVGQSDTQYF.

The DNA of the CDR3 is TGTGCCAGCGGGACAGGGAGTAATTCACCCCTCCACTTT. The encoded protein is CASGTGSNSPLHF. The chain recombines TRBV6-5 with TRBJ1-6; 9 positions match TRBD1. The CDR3 length is 13 residues. Germline CDR1 reads MNHEY; CDR2 reads SVGAGI. The V gene end was trimmed by 8 bases and the J gene end by 6 bases; junction bases not matched to a gene: 2.

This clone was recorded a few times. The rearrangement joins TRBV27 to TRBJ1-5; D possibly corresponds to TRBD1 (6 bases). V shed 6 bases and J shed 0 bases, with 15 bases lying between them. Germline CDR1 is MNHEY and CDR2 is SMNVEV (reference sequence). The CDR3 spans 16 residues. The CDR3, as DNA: TGTGCCAGCAGGTCCGGGACACAGAATAGCAATCAGCCCCAGCATTTT. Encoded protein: CASRSGTQNSNQPQHF.

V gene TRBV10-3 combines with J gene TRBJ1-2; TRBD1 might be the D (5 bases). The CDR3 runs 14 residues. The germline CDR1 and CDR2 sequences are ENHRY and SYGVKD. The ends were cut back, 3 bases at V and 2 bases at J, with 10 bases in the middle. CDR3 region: CAISEAGPNYGYTF. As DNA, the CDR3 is TGTGCCATCAGTGAAGCAGGGCCCAACTATGGCTACACCTTC.

The CDR3 region has the DNA TGTGCCAGCAGCTTCAAGGGGGGGGAACAGCCCCAGCATTTT. Translating gives CASSFKGGEQPQHF. This chain connects TRBV7-2 to TRBJ1-5; D is possibly TRBD1 (6 bases). There are 14 residues in the CDR3. V was pared by 3 bases and J by 7 bases, with 13 bases between. Germline assignment: CDR1 SGHTA and CDR2 FQGNSA.

The CDR3 reads CASRTRRDDTDTQYF. The DNA of the CDR3 is TGTGCCAGTAGAACCAGGCGGGACGACACAGATACGCAGTATTTT. V usage is TRBV19 and J usage is TRBJ2-3, with D maybe TRBD2 (6 bases). Trimming shortened V by 6 bases and J by 2 bases, and 15 bases separated the two germline ends. Per germline, CDR1 LNHDA and CDR2 SQIVND (reference sequence). The CDR3 has 15 amino acids.